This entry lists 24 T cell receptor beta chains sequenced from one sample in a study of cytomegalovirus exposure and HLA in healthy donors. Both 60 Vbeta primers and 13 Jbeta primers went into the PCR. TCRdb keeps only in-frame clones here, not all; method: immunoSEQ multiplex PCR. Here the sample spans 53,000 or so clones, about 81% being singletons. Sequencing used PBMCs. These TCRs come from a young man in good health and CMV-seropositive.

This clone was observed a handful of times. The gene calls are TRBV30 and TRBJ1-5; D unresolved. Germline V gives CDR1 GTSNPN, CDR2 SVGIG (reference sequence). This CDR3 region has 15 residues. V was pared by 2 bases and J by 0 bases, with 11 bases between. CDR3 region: CAWSPTLISNQPQHF. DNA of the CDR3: TGTGCCTGGAGTCCGACTCTGATTAGCAATCAGCCCCAGCATTTT.

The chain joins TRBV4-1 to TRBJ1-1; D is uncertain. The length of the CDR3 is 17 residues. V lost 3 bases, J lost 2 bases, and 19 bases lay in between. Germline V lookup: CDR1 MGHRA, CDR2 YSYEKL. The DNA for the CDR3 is TGCGCCAGCAGCCAGGAATGGAGAGGTTCCGTAAACACTGAAGCTTTCTTT. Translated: CASSQEWRGSVNTEAFF.

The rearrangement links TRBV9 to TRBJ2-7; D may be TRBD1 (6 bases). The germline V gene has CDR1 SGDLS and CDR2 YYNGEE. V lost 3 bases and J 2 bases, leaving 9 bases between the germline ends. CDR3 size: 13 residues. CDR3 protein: CASSGDNTYEQYF. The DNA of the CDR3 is TGTGCCAGCAGCGGGGACAACACCTACGAGCAGTACTTC.

The CDR3 bases are TGTGCCAGCAGCGACCGGGCAGGGGGTTACGAGCAGTACTTC. Translated, it gives CASSDRAGGYEQYF. This sequence joins TRBV7-2 and TRBJ2-7, with 7 bases matching TRBD1. V lost 5 bases and J lost 4; bases outside the gene matches: 8. The germline CDR1 and CDR2 sequences are SGHTA and FQGNSA. The CDR3 extends over 14 amino acids.

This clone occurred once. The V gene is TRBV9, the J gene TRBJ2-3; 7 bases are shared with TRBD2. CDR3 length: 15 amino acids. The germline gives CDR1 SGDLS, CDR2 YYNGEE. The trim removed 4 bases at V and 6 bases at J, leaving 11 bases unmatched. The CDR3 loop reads CASSPRLANLDTQYF. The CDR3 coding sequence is TGTGCCAGCAGCCCCCGACTAGCTAACTTGGATACGCAGTATTTT.

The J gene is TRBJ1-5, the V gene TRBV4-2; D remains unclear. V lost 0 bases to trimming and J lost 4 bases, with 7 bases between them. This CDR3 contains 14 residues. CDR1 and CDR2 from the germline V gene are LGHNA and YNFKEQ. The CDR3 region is CASSQEGGNQPQHF. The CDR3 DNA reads TGTGCCAGCAGCCAAGAAGGAGGGAATCAGCCCCAGCATTTT.

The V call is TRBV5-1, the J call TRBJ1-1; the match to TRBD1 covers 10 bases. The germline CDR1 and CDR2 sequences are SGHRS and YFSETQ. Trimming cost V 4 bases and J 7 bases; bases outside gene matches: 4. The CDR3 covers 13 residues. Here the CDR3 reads CASSPGQGGEAFF. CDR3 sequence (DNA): TGCGCCAGCAGCCCCGGACAGGGGGGTGAAGCTTTCTTT.

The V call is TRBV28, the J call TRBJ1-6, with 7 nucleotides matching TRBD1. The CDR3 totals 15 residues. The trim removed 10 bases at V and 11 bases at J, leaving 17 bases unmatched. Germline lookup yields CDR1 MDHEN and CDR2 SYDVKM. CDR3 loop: CATTQGEFWDPPLHF. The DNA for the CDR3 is TGTGCCACCACTCAGGGGGAGTTCTGGGATCCACCCCTCCACTTT. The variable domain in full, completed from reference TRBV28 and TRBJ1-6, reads DVKVTQSSRYLVKRTGEKVFLECVQDMDHENMFWYRQDPGLGLRLIYFSYDVKMKEKGDIPEGYSVSREKKERFSLILESASTNQTSMYLCATTQGEFWDPPLHFGNGTRLTVT.

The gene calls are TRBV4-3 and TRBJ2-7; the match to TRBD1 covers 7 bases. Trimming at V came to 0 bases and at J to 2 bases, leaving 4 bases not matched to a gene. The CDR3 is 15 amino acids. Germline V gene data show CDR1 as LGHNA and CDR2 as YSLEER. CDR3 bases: TGCGCCAGCAGCCAAGATTGGGACAGTACCTACGAGCAGTACTTC. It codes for CASSQDWDSTYEQYF.

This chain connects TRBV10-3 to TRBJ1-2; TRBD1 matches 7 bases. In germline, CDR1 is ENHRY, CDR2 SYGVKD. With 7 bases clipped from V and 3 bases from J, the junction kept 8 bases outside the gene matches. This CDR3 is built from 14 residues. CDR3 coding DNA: TGTGCCATCAATAAGGCTGACAGGGACTATGGCTACACCTTC. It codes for CAINKADRDYGYTF.

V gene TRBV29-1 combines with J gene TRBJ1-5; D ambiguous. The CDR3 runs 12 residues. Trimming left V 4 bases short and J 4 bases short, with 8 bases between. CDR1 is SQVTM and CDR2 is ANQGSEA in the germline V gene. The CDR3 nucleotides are TGCAGCGTTGGGGCACTGAATCAGCCCCAGCATTTT. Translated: CSVGALNQPQHF.

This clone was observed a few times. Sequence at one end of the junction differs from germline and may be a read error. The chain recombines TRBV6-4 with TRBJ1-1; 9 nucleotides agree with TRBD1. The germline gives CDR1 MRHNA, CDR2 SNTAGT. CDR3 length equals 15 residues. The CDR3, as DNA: TGTGCCAGCAGAGACTCGGACAGGGGGAACACTGAAGCTTTCTTT. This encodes CASRDSDRGNTEAFF.

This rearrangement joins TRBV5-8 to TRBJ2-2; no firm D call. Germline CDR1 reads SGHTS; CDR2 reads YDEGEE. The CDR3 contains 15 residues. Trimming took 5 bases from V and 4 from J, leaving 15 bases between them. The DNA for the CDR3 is TGTGCCAGCAGTTATACGATCTACAGCACCGGGGAGCTGTTTTTT. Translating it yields CASSYTIYSTGELFF.

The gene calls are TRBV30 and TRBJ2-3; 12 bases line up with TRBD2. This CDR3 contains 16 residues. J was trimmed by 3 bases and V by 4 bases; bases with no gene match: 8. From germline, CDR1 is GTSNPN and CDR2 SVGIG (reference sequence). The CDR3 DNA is TGTGCCTGGACGAAAGGGACTAGCGGGCTGACAGATACGCAGTATTTT. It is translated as CAWTKGTSGLTDTQYF.

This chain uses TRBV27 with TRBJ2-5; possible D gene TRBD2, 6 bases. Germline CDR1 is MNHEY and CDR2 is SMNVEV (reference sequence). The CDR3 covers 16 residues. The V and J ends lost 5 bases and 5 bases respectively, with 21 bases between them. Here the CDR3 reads CASSPLRGSLRETQYF. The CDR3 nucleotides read TGTGCCAGCAGTCCTCTCCGGGGGTCGCTTCGGGAGACCCAGTACTTC.

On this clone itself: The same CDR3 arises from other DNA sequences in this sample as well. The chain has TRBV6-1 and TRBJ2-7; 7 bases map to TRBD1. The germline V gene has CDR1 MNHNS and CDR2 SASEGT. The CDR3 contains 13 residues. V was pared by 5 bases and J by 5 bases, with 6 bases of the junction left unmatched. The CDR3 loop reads CASSRQGTNEQYF. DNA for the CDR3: TGTGCCAGCAGTCGACAGGGTACCAACGAGCAGTACTTC.

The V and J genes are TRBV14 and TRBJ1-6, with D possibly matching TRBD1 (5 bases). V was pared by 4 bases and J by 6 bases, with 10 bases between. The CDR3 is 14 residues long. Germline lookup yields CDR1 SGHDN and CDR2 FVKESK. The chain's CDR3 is CASSLSRGNSPLHF. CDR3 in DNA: TGTGCCAGCAGCCTGAGTAGGGGTAATTCACCCCTCCACTTT.

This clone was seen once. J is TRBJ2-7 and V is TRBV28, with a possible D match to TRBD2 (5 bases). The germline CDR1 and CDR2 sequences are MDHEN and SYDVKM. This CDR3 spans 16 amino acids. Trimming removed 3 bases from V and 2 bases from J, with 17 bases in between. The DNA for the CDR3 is TGTGCCAGCAGTTTTGCGGGTGGGTGGGCAACCTACGAGCAGTACTTC. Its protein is CASSFAGGWATYEQYF.

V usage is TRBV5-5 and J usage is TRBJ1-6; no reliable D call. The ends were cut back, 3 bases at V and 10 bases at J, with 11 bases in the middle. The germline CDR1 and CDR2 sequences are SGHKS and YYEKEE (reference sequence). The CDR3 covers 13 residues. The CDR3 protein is CASSSGLESPLHF. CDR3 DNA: TGTGCCAGCAGCTCAGGACTGGAATCACCCCTCCACTTT.

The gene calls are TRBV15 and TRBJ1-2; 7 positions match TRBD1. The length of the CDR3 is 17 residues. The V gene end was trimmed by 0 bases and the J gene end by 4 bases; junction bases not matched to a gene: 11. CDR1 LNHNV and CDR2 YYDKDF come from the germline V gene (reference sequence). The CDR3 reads CATSRDRTLQGIYGYTF. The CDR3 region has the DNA TGTGCCACCAGCAGAGACCGGACCCTACAGGGGATCTATGGCTACACCTTC.

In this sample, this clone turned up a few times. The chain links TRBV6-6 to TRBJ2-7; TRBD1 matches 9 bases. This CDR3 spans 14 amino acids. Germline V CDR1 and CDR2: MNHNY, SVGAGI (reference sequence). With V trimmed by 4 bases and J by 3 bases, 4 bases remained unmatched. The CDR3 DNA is TGTGCCAGCAGTTCGTTGACAGGGGGCTACGAGCAGTACTTC. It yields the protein CASSSLTGGYEQYF.

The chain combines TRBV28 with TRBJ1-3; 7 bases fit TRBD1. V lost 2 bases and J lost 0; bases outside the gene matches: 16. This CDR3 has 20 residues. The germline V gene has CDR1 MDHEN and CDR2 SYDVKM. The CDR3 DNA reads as TGTGCCAGCAGTTTAGGTCCCACCGGGACAGCACTGGACTCTGGAAACACCATATATTTT. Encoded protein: CASSLGPTGTALDSGNTIYF.

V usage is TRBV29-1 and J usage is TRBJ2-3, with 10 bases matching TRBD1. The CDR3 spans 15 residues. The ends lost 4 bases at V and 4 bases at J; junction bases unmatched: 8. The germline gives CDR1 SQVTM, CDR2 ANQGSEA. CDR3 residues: CSVARGQGSSDTQYF. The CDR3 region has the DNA TGCAGCGTTGCTAGGGGACAGGGGTCTTCAGATACGCAGTATTTT.

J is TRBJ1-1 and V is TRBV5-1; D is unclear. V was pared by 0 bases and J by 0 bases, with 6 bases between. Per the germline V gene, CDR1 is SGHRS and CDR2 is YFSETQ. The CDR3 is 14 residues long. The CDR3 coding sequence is TGCGCCAGCAGCTTGGCCCAGTTGAACACTGAAGCTTTCTTT. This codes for CASSLAQLNTEAFF.